These 9 T cell receptor beta chains were all obtained from the same sample, sequenced in a study of blood T cell repertoires in COVID-19. This table comes from immunoSEQ multiplex PCR, and its TCRdb copy is limited to in-frame clones, with some not included. The sample contains approximately 97,000 clones, 91% of which appear only once. The source material was peripheral blood. These receptors originate from a man between 18 and 35 years old with acute or convalescent COVID-19.

The CDR3 region is CASSQDPGLTGEQFF. In DNA, the CDR3 is TGCGCCAGCAGCCAAGATCCGGGGTTGACGGGTGAGCAGTTCTTC. The gene calls are TRBV4-1 and TRBJ2-1; possibly TRBD2 for D (5 bases). The V gene's germline CDR1 is MGHRA and CDR2 YSYEKL. The germline V and J ends were trimmed by 0 bases and 9 bases, with 15 bases remaining between them. This CDR3 comprises 15 residues.

The chain carries TRBV9 and TRBJ1-2, with a tentative D call TRBD1 (5 bases). Trimming took 0 bases from V and 4 from J, leaving 19 bases between them. Per the germline V gene, CDR1 is SGDLS and CDR2 is YYNGEE. The CDR3 loop spans 17 amino acids. CDR3 in amino acids: CASSVESRRGHAYGYTF. The DNA for the CDR3 is TGTGCCAGCAGCGTAGAATCTCGACGAGGACATGCCTATGGCTACACCTTC.

This clone appeared once. The chain is built from TRBV5-4 and TRBJ1-2, with 7 bases that match TRBD1. This CDR3 spans 13 amino acids. After removal of 4 bases from V and 6 bases from J, the junction contained 6 bases not matched to a gene. Germline lookup yields CDR1 SGHNT and CDR2 YYREEE (reference sequence). The CDR3: CASSTGQAHGYTF. The CDR3 DNA is TGTGCCAGCAGCACCGGACAGGCCCATGGCTACACCTTC.

This sequence joins TRBV5-1 and TRBJ1-3, with D tentatively TRBD1 (5 bases). The germline V and J ends were trimmed by 3 bases and 0 bases, with 19 bases remaining between them. Per the germline V gene, CDR1 is SGHRS and CDR2 is YFSETQ. The CDR3 spans 18 residues. The CDR3 here is CASSYGWTEGDSGNTIYF. CDR3 nucleotide sequence: TGCGCCAGCAGCTACGGGTGGACGGAAGGGGACTCTGGAAACACCATATATTTT.

The chain is built from TRBV18 and TRBJ1-2; D is uncertain. This CDR3 region has 15 residues. V was clipped by 3 bases and J by 5 bases, with 16 bases between them. Germline V CDR1 and CDR2: KGHSH, LQKENI. The CDR3, as DNA: TGTGCCAGCTCACCCCGTGAGGCGGGTGGTTATGGCTACACCTTC. Translating gives CASSPREAGGYGYTF.

This rearrangement joins TRBV7-9 to TRBJ1-1, with D maybe TRBD1 (6 bases). Germline CDR1 and CDR2: SEHNR and FQNEAQ (reference sequence). This CDR3 contains 16 residues. Trimming cost V 1 base and J 1 base, with 13 bases left between them. The CDR3 DNA reads as TGTGCCAGCAGCTTAGATGGGGGACATACGAACACTGAAGCTTTCTTT. Translation gives CASSLDGGHTNTEAFF.

V is TRBV3-1 (or the pseudogene TRBV3-2) and J is TRBJ1-1, with D unclear. This CDR3 spans 14 amino acids. V lost 2 bases and J 4 bases, leaving 11 bases between the germline ends. Per germline, CDR1 LGHDT and CDR2 YNNKEL (reference sequence). CDR3 loop: CASSQRFPGTEAFF. CDR3 nucleotides: TGTGCCAGCAGCCAACGTTTTCCGGGCACTGAAGCTTTCTTT.

This clone was seen just once. The V gene is TRBV6-6, the J gene TRBJ2-1; 10 bases line up with TRBD1. V dropped 5 bases and J dropped 6; count of bases not matched to a gene: 10. This CDR3 is 16 amino acids long. Germline lookup yields CDR1 MNHNY and CDR2 SVGAGI (reference sequence). The CDR3 sequence: CASSVPGQGIGNEQFF. CDR3 coding DNA: TGTGCCAGCAGTGTCCCGGGACAGGGGATAGGCAATGAGCAGTTCTTC.

The rearrangement uses TRBV25-1 and TRBJ2-1, with D tentatively TRBD2 (5 bases). V lost 4 bases to trimming and J lost 4 bases, with 17 bases between them. CDR1 and CDR2 (germline): MGHDK, SYGVNS. This CDR3 region has 16 residues. The CDR3 sequence: CASSADGGFFYNEQFF. The CDR3 DNA reads as TGTGCCAGCAGTGCCGACGGCGGGTTTTTTTACAATGAGCAGTTCTTC.